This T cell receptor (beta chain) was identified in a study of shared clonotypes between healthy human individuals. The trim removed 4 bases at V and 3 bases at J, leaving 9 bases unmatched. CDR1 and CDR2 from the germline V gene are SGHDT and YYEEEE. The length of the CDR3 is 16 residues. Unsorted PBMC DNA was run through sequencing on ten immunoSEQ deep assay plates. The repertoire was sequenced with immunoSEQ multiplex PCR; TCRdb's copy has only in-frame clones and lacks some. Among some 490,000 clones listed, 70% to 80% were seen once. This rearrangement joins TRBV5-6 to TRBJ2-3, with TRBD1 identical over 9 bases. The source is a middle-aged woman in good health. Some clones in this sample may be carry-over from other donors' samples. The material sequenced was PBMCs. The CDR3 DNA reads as TGTGCCAGCAGCCTCCCGGACAGGGGAAGTACAGATACGCAGTATTTT. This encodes CASSLPDRGSTDTQYF.